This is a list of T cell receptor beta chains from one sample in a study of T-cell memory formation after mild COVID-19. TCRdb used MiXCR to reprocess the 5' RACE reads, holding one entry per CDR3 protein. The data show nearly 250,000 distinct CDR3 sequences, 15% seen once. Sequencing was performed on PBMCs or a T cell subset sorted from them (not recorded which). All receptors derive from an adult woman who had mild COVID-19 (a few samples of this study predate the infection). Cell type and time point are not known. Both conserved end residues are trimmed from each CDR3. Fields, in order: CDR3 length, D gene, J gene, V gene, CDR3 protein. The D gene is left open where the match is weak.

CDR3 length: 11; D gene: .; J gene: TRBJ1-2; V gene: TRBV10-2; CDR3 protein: ATSPRGNYGYT
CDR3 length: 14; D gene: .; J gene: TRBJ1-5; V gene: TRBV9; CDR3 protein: ASSVGSGTSNQPQH
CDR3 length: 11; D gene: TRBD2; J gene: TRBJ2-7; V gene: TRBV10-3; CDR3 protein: AIKGLGTYEQY
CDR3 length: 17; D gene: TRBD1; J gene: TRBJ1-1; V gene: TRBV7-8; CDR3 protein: ASSPRPPLVGTVNTEAF
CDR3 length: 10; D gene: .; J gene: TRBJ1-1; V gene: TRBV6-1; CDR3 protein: ASSANQREAF
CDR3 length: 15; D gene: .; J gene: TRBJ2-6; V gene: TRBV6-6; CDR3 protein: ASSYGIGRSGANVLT
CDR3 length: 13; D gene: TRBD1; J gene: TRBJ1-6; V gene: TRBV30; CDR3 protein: AWKKGTGPNSPLH
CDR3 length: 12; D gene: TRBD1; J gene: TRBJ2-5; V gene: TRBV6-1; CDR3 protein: ASSEGTGPWAQY
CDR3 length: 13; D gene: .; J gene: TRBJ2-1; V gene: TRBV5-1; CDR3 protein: ASSLATGYNNEQF
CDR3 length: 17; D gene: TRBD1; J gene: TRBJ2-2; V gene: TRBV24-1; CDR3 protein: ATSDLIPRTGEGTGELF
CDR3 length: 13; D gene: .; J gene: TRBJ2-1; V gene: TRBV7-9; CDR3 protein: ASSRPGTAHNEQF
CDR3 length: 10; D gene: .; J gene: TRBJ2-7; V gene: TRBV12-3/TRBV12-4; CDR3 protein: ASSATSSEQY
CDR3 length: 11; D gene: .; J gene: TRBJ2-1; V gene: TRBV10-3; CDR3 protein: AIGRRQEDEQF
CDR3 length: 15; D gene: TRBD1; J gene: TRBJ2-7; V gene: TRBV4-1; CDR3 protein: ASTPHPSGTGNHEQY
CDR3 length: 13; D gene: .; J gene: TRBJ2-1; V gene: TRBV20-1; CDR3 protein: SARDLQLSYNEQF
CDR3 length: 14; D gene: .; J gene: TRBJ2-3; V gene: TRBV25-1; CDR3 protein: ASSARGERGTDTQY
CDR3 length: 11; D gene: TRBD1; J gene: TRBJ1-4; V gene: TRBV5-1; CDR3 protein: ASSSGQEGKLF
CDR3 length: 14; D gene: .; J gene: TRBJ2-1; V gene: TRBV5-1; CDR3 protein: ASSPGRGGSYNEQF
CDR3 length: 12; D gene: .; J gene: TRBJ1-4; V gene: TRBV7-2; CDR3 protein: ASSRQGLREKLF
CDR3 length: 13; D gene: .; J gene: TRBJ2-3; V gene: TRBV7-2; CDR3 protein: ASSLYKASADTQY
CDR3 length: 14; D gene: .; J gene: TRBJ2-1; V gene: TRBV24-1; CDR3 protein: ATSGMGGRSYNEQF
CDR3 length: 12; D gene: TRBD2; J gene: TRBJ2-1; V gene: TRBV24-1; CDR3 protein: ATEGTSEYNEQF
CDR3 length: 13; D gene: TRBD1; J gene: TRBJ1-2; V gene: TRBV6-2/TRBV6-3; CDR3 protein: ASRRGTGGNYGYT
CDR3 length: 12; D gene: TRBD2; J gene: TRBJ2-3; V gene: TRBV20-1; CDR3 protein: SARAGGRGDTQY
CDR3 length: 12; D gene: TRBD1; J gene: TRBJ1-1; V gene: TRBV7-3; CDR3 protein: ASSFQGALAEAF
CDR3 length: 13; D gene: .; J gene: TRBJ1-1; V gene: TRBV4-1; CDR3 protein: ASRNIDRVRTEAF
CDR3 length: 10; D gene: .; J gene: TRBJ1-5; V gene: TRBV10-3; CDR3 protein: AISVDNQPQH
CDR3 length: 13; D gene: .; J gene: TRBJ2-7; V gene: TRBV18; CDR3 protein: ASSPPSKGAYEQY
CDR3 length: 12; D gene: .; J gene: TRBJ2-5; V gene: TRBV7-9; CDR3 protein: ASPPSLSIETQY
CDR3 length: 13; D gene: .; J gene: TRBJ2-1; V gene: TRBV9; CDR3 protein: ASSVEPSGYNEQF
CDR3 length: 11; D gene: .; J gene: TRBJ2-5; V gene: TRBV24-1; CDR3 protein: ATSDSDGLPQY
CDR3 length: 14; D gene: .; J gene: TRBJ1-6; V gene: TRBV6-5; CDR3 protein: ASSDTGPSVASPLH
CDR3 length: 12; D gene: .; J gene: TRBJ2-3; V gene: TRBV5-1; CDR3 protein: ASSFASRADTQY
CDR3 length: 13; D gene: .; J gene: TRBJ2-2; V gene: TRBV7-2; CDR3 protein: ASSLSSGSTGELF
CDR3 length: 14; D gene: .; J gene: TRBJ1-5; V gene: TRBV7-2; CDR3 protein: ASSPEIGVSNQPQH
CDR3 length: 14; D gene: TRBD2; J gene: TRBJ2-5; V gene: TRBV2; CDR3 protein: ASKGRIRGGQETQY
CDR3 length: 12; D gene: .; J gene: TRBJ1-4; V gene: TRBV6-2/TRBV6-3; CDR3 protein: ASRMQLSNEKLF
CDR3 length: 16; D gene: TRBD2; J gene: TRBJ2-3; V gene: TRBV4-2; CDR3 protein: ASSQESRTGGTTDTQY
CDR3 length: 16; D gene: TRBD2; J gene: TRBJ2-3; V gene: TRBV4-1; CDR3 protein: ASSQGLGKAGGTDTQY
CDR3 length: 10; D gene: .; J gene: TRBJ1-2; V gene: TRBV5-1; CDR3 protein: ASSLAGFSYT
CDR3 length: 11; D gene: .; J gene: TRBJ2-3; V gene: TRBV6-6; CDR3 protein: ASTRVNTDTQY